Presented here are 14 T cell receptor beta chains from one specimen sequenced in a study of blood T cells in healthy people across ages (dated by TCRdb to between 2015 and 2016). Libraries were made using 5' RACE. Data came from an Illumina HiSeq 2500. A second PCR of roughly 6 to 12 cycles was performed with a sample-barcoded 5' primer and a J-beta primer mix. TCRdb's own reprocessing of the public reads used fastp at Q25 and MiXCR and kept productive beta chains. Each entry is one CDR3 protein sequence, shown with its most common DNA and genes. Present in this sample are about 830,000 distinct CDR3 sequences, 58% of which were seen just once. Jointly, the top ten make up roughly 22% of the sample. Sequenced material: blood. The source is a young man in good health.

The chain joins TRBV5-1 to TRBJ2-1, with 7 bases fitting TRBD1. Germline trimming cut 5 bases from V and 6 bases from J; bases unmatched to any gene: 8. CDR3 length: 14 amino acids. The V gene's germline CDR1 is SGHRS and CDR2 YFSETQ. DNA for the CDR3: TGCGCCAGCAGATACCGGGACAGCCTCAATGAGCAGTTCTTC. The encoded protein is CASRYRDSLNEQFF.

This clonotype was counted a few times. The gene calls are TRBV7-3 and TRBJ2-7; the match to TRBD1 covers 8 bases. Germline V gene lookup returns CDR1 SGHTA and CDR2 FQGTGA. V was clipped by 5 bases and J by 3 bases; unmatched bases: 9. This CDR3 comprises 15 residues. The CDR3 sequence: CASSPGGGNNYEQYF. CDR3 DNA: TGTGCCAGCAGCCCAGGGGGCGGGAATAACTACGAGCAGTACTTC.

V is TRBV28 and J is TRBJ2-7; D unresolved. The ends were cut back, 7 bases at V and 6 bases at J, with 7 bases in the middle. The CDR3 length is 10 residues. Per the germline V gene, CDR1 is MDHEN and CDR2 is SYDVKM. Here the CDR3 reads CASKEREQYF. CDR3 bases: TGTGCCAGCAAAGAGCGCGAGCAGTACTTC. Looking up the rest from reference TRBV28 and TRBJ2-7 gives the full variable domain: DVKVTQSSRYLVKRTGEKVFLECVQDMDHENMFWYRQDPGLGLRLIYFSYDVKMKEKGDIPEGYSVSREKKERFSLILESASTNQTSMYLCASKEREQYFGPGTRLTVT.

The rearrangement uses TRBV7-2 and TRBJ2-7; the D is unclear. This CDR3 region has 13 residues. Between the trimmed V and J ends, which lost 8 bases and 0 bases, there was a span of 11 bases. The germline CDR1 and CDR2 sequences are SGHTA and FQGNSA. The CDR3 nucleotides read TGTGCCAGCGGATCGACACTCTCCTACGAGCAGTACTTC. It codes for CASGSTLSYEQYF.

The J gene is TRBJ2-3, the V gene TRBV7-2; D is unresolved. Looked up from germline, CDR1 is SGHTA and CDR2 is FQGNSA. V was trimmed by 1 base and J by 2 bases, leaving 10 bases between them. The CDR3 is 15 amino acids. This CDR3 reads CASSLVGSATDTQYF. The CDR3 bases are TGTGCCAGCAGCTTAGTGGGGTCCGCCACAGATACGCAGTATTTT.

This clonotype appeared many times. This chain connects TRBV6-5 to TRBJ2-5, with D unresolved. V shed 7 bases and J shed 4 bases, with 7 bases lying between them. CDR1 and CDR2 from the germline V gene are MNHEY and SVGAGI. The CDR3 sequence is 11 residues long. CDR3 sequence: CASKIGETQYF. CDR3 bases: TGTGCCAGCAAGATAGGAGAGACCCAGTACTTC.

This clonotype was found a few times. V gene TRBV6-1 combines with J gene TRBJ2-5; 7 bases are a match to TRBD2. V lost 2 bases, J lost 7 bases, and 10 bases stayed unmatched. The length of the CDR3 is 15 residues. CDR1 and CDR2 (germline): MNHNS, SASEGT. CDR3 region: CASSEQAGTVSTQYF. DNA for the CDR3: TGTGCCAGCAGTGAACAAGCGGGGACCGTTTCGACCCAGTACTTC.

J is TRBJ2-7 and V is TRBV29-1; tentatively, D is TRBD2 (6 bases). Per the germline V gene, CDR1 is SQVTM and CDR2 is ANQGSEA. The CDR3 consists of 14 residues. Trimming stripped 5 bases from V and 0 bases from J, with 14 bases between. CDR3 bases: TGCAGCGTTATCCCTTCGACTAGCTCCTACGAGCAGTACTTC. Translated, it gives CSVIPSTSSYEQYF.

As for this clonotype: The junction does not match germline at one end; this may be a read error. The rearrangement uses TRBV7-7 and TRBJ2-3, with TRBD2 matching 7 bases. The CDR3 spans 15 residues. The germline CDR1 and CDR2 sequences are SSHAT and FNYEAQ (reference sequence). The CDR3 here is CASSLGSGFTDTQYF. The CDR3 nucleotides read TGTGCTAGCAGCTTAGGTAGCGGGTTCACAGATACGCAGTATTTT.

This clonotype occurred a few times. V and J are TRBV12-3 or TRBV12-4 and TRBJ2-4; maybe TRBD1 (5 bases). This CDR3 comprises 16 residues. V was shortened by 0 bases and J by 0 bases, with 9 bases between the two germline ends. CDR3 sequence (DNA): TGTGCCAGCAGTTTAGCGGGGCTACTAGCCAAAAACATTCAGTACTTC. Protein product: CASSLAGLLAKNIQYF.

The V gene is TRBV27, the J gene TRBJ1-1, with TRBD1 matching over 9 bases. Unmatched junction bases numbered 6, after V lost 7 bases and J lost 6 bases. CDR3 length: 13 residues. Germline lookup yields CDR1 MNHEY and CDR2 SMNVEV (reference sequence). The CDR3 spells CASTPQGASEAFF. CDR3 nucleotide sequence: TGTGCCAGCACCCCACAGGGGGCCTCTGAAGCTTTCTTT.

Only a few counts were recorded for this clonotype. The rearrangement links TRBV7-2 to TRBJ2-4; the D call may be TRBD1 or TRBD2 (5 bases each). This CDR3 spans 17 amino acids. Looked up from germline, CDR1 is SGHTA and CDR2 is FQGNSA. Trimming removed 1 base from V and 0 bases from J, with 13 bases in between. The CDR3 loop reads CASSLGVGVGAKNIQYF. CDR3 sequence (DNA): TGTGCCAGCAGCTTAGGTGTGGGGGTTGGAGCCAAAAACATTCAGTACTTC.

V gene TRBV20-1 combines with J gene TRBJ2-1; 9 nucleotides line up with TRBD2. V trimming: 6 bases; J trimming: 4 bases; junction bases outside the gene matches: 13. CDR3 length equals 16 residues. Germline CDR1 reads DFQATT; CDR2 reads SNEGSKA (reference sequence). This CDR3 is CSAGSASGTLYNEQFF. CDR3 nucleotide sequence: TGCAGTGCGGGGTCGGCTAGCGGGACCCTATACAATGAGCAGTTCTTC.

CDR3 nucleotide sequence: TGTGCCAGCAGCCAACGAGCGGGGGACTACAATGAGCAGTACTTC. Its protein product is CASSQRAGDYNEQYF. The gene calls are TRBV28 and TRBJ2-1, with 8 bases matching TRBD2. The J call is in doubt because the DNA end fits TRBJ2-7 better. Looked up from germline, CDR1 is MDHEN and CDR2 is SYDVKM. The CDR3 is 15 residues long.